This T cell receptor (beta chain) was captured in a study of T-cell memory formation after mild COVID-19. Study observations and caveats: Pre-infection memory harbored some responding clones, suggesting cross-reactive memory joined. Mostly located in CM and EM were contracting CD4+ clones, with contracting CD8+ clones located in EMRA. While clones contracting from day 15 to 85 were balanced between CD4 and CD8, later expanders leaned CD4+.

TCRdb fed the 5' RACE reads into MiXCR, producing one record per CDR3 protein. The sample holds 400,000 to 500,000 distinct CDR3 sequences, around 20% seen once. The V gene's germline CDR1 is MNHEY and CDR2 SVGEGT. Trimming cost V 2 bases and J 2 bases, with 7 bases left between them. The CDR3 contains 14 residues. Concerning this clonotype itself: Its cognate antigen is unknown.

Material: PBMCs or a T cell subset sorted from them (not recorded which). The chain links TRBV6-2 or TRBV6-3 to TRBJ2-1; no clear D. This receptor was identified in an adult woman who had mild COVID-19 (a few samples of this study predate the infection). Cell type and time point are not known. The DNA for the CDR3 is TGTGCCAGCAGTTACAGCCGAACCTACAATGAGCAGTTCTTC. This encodes CASSYSRTYNEQFF.